The entry below describes one TCR beta chain. This clonotype occurred many times. Its antigen is not yet known. Per-base qualities were not stored, and no clone one base away is much larger. PBMCs were isolated by Ficoll-Paque density gradient centrifugation. The source of the sample is a study of T-cell memory formation after mild COVID-19 (TCRdb year 2021). About the investigation overall: Most TCR sequence clusters were specific to one of the two donors. In a couple of donors, T-cell clones that expanded and contracted after mild COVID-19 were tracked by sequencing TCRalpha and TCRbeta repertoires over time. The cohort comprised two young, previously healthy adult volunteers, one female and one male.

The sample was run on an Illumina NovaSeq 6000. TCRalpha and TCRbeta cDNA libraries were built by 5'RACE with constant-segment primers, adding sample barcodes and unique molecular identifiers. Trizol reagent was used to extract RNA from every sample. Amplification of the libraries took two PCR steps, and the second step added a second sample barcode plus Illumina TruSeq adapters. Libraries were sequenced on an Illumina NovaSeq with 2 x 150 bp paired-end reads. The authors processed their data as follows. The reads were demultiplexed and collapsed into UMI-guided consensus sequences using migec v1.2.7. Using mixcr v2.1.11, the UMI consensuses were aligned to TRA and TRB V and J templates and assembled into clonotypes. A clonotype was counted as expanded or contracted only if both edgeR and NoisET called the change significant, with noise models trained on biological replicates. edgeR calls used a false discovery rate-adjusted p below 0.01 and a log2 fold-change threshold of 1. PCA with hierarchical clustering of max-normalized trajectories of the 1000 most abundant clonotypes was used as exploratory dynamics analysis. Separately sequenced CD4+ and CD8+ repertoires were used to assign the CD4 or CD8 phenotype of responding clones. Clones were called with MiXCR by TCRdb after fastp trimmed the public reads at Q25, and only in-frame beta chains were retained. Each CDR3 protein appears once, grouped with its most common genes and DNA. These V and J calls originate from TCRdb's pipeline instead of the authors' own analysis. The sample table contains 100,000 to 140,000 distinct CDR3 sequences; only one count was recorded for about 15% of them. Clones ranked in the top ten supply 35% to 40% of the sample.

Study-wide findings and limitations: Contracting CD4+ clones were located mainly in the CM and EM memory subsets, whereas CD8+ clones were found to be enriched in EMRA. The detection of some responding clones in pre-infection memory suggests that pre-existing cross-reactive memory T cells joined the SARS-CoV-2 response. Balanced CD4/CD8 phenotypes were observed for clones contracting from day 15 to 85, whereas a bias towards CD4+ was observed for a second wave of clones expanding from day 15 to 37. Whether the second-wave clones peaking on day 37 were SARS-CoV-2 specific was not confirmed. The study included only two mild cases, and larger cohorts that include severe cases with pre-infection samples were judged to be necessary.

The clonotype was recovered from a man younger than 35 who had mild COVID-19 (a few samples of this study predate the infection). The sample titles of this study are shuffled in the database, so cell type and time point are left out; the donor was told from shared clones. What was sequenced was PBMCs or a T cell subset sorted from them (not recorded which).

The DNA is as follows: TGTGCCAGCAGTTACTCAGGTGGGGCCAACGTCCTGACTTTC. Its protein reads: CASSYSGGANVLTF. The rearranged chain carries TRBV6-5 and TRBJ2-6, with no confidently assigned D gene. Per the germline V gene, MNHEY is the CDR1 and SVGAGI is the CDR2. V is pared back by 0 bases and J by 3 bases, with 3 bases lying between the germline termini. The CDR3 holds 14 amino acids from the cysteine to the phenylalanine. The kept DNA is CDR3 alone, 42 bases in frame from the first base.